Shown below are 20 T cell receptor beta chains from a single sample sequenced in a study of long-term antiretroviral therapy in people with HIV. Researchers ran immunoSEQ v3.0 at survey level. Measured with immunoSEQ multiplex PCR; TCRdb has only the in-frame clones, and not every one. The repertoire holds 30,000 or so clones, with 84% as singletons. The sequences come from unsorted PBMCs, collected 0.4 years after starting antiretroviral therapy. The origin of the receptors is a man younger than 35 with HIV.

V is TRBV5-4 and J is TRBJ1-1; no clear D. Germline values: CDR1 SGHNT, CDR2 YYREEE (reference sequence). The CDR3 runs 12 residues. The V end lost 0 bases, the J end lost 5 bases, and 5 bases lay between the germline ends. DNA for the CDR3: TGTGCCAGCAGCTTGGACTGGACTGAAGCTTTCTTT. It yields the protein CASSLDWTEAFF.

The chain joins TRBV7-7 to TRBJ1-4; the D is unclear. Deletions cut 1 base from V and 1 base from J, with 7 bases between. CDR1 is SSHAT and CDR2 is FNYEAQ in the germline V gene (reference sequence). CDR3 size: 15 residues. The CDR3 is CASSLEGGTNEKLFF. The CDR3 bases are TGTGCCAGCAGCTTAGAAGGCGGAACTAATGAAAAACTGTTTTTT.

The chain couples TRBV6-5 to TRBJ2-1; possibly TRBD2 for D (5 bases). There are 16 residues in the CDR3. V lost 0 bases and J lost 0, with 9 bases in between. Germline V gene lookup returns CDR1 MNHEY and CDR2 SVGAGI. The CDR3 DNA follows: TGTGCCAGCAGTTACTCGGGCGGGTACTCCTACAATGAGCAGTTCTTC. Translated, it gives CASSYSGGYSYNEQFF.

The rearrangement joins TRBV19 to TRBJ2-7, with D maybe TRBD1 (5 bases). The CDR3 sequence is 14 residues long. V was trimmed by 9 bases and J by 5 bases, leaving 20 bases between them. Germline V lookup: CDR1 LNHDA, CDR2 SQIVND (reference sequence). This CDR3 is CASQGTDPRDEQYF. CDR3 nucleotides: TGTGCCAGCCAGGGAACAGATCCCAGGGACGAGCAGTACTTC.

This clone was observed a handful of times. V is TRBV4-1 and J is TRBJ1-1; D possibly corresponds to TRBD1 (5 bases). CDR3 length equals 16 residues. V lost 4 bases, J lost 5 bases, and 20 bases lay in between. Germline V gene sequence: CDR1 MGHRA, CDR2 YSYEKL. The chain's CDR3 is CASSLSRDGPGTEAFF. CDR3 DNA: TGCGCCAGCAGCCTATCGAGGGACGGACCTGGGACTGAAGCTTTCTTT.

This chain joins TRBV5-4 and TRBJ2-7; D call uncertain. The CDR3 sequence is 15 residues long. Looked up from germline, CDR1 is SGHNT and CDR2 is YYREEE (reference sequence). Deletions cut 6 bases from V and 2 bases from J, with 18 bases between. Here the CDR3 reads CASTAGGPGAYEQYF. The CDR3, as DNA: TGTGCCAGCACCGCTGGTGGTCCCGGCGCCTACGAGCAGTACTTC. Together with reference TRBV5-4 and TRBJ2-7, the CDR3 gives the full variable domain: ETGVTQSPTHLIKTRGQQVTLRCSSQSGHNTVSWYQQALGQGPQFIFQYYREEENGRGNFPPRFSGLQFPNYSSELNVNALELDDSALYLCASTAGGPGAYEQYFGPGTRLTVT.

V gene TRBV7-2 combines with J gene TRBJ1-1; 11 nucleotides agree with TRBD1. This CDR3 has 15 amino acids. V lost 0 bases to trimming and J lost 5 bases; unmatched junction nucleotides: 2. The germline CDR1 and CDR2 sequences are SGHTA and FQGNSA. The CDR3 sequence is CASSLADRGRTEAFF. CDR3 coding DNA: TGTGCCAGCAGCTTAGCGGACAGGGGGCGGACTGAAGCTTTCTTT.

The chain joins TRBV7-9 to TRBJ2-7, with D possibly being TRBD1 or TRBD2 (5 bases each). Germline V gene sequence: CDR1 SEHNR, CDR2 FQNEAQ (reference sequence). Trimming shortened V by 9 bases and J by 2 bases, and 14 bases separated the two germline ends. The CDR3 sequence is 13 residues long. CDR3 loop: CASRGGSTYEQYF. The DNA of the CDR3 is TGTGCCAGTCGGGGCGGGTCGACCTACGAGCAGTACTTC.

A few counts support this clone. V is TRBV19 and J is TRBJ1-5; no definite D call. This CDR3 is built from 16 residues. The V gene's germline CDR1 is LNHDA and CDR2 SQIVND (reference sequence). The V end was cut by 5 bases, the J end by 1 base, with 15 bases between. CDR3 protein: CASSRAFLGSNQPQHF. For the CDR3, the DNA is TGTGCCAGTAGTCGAGCCTTTCTGGGGAGCAATCAGCCCCAGCATTTT.

The gene calls are TRBV7-9 and TRBJ2-7; possibly TRBD1 or TRBD2 for D (5 bases each). The V gene's germline CDR1 is SEHNR and CDR2 FQNEAQ (reference sequence). Trimming cost V 5 bases and J 0 bases, with 17 bases left between them. This CDR3 is 16 amino acids long. CDR3 in amino acids: CASSETRKGSSYEQYF. In DNA form, the CDR3 reads TGTGCCAGCAGCGAGACGCGTAAGGGGAGCTCCTACGAGCAGTACTTC.

The chain uses TRBV6-5 and TRBJ2-1, with TRBD2 as a possible D gene (6 bases). Germline CDR1 is MNHEY and CDR2 is SVGAGI. V dropped 6 bases and J dropped 0 bases, with 12 bases sitting between them. The CDR3 consists of 15 residues. CDR3 sequence reads: CASSIDGSSYNEQFF. As DNA, the CDR3 is TGTGCCAGCAGCATAGACGGGAGCTCCTACAATGAGCAGTTCTTC.

The V gene is TRBV4-1, the J gene TRBJ1-5; maybe TRBD1 (6 bases). V was shortened by 3 bases and J by 6 bases, with 15 bases between the two germline ends. In germline, CDR1 is MGHRA, CDR2 YSYEKL. The CDR3 has 15 amino acids. As DNA, the CDR3 is TGCGCCAGCAGCCACAATCCGGGACAACGTCAGCCCCAGCATTTT. Translating gives CASSHNPGQRQPQHF.

The rearrangement joins TRBV6-5 to TRBJ1-2; possibly TRBD1 for D (6 bases). Germline V CDR1 and CDR2: MNHEY, SVGAGI. The CDR3 length is 15 residues. Trimming took off 0 bases at V and 6 bases at J, with 14 bases between the two ends. This chain's CDR3 is CASSYSAGDVDGYTF. CDR3 DNA sequence: TGTGCCAGCAGTTACTCTGCAGGGGATGTCGATGGCTACACCTTC.

The chain links TRBV28 to TRBJ2-7, with D unresolved. The CDR3 has 13 amino acids. V was clipped by 6 bases and J by 3 bases, with 12 bases between them. Germline V lookup: CDR1 MDHEN, CDR2 SYDVKM. The CDR3 sequence is CASRATLVYEQYF. CDR3 in DNA: TGTGCCAGCAGGGCCACTCTGGTCTACGAGCAGTACTTC.

V usage is TRBV6-4 and J usage is TRBJ2-5; TRBD2 matches at 7 bases. The V gene end was trimmed by 6 bases and the J gene end by 5 bases; junction bases not matched to a gene: 6. The CDR3 length is 13 residues. Germline V gives CDR1 MRHNA, CDR2 SNTAGT. The chain's CDR3 is CASSAGAAETQYF. CDR3 DNA sequence: TGTGCCAGCAGCGCGGGAGCGGCGGAGACCCAGTACTTC.

This chain joins TRBV12-5 and TRBJ1-1; maybe TRBD1 (5 bases). CDR3 size: 16 residues. Germline CDR1 and CDR2: LGHNT and FRNRAP. Trimming pared 5 bases from V and 4 bases from J, leaving 20 bases between. CDR3 residues: CASGTGQGSRSTEAFF. CDR3 DNA: TGTGCTAGTGGTACGGGTCAGGGTTCGCGGAGCACTGAAGCTTTCTTT. Full variable domain (rest looked up from reference TRBV12-5 and TRBJ1-1): DARVTQTPRHKVTEMGQEVTMRCQPILGHNTVFWYRQTMMQGLELLAYFRNRAPLDDSGMPKDRFSAEMPDATLATLKIQPSEPRDSAVYFCASGTGQGSRSTEAFFGQGTRLTVV.

The chain is built from TRBV7-9 and TRBJ2-2; D may be TRBD1 (5 bases). CDR1 and CDR2 (germline): SEHNR, FQNEAQ (reference sequence). CDR3 length equals 14 residues. Deletions cut 6 bases from V and 4 bases from J, with 12 bases between. CDR3 bases: TGTGCCAGCAGGGCAGGGATGTCCACCGGGGAGCTGTTTTTT. Its translation: CASRAGMSTGELFF.

V is TRBV7-6 and J is TRBJ1-1, with 7 bases aligning to TRBD1. CDR1 SGHVS and CDR2 FNYEAQ come from the germline V gene. V was pared by 5 bases and J by 2 bases, with 8 bases of the junction left unmatched. The CDR3 loop spans 15 amino acids. The CDR3 region has the DNA TGTGCCAGCAGCCCAGGGACAGCTGGTAACACTGAAGCTTTCTTT. Translating gives CASSPGTAGNTEAFF.

This chain uses TRBV10-3 with TRBJ2-7; D ambiguous. Germline V gene sequence: CDR1 ENHRY, CDR2 SYGVKD. The V gene lost 6 bases and the J gene lost 0 bases, with 12 bases spanning the gap. The CDR3 spans 14 residues. This CDR3 is CAIRPTDRSYEQYF. DNA for the CDR3: TGTGCCATCAGACCGACGGACCGCTCCTACGAGCAGTACTTC.

The count of this clone is one. CDR3 sequence: CASSFRDRPYEQYF. The CDR3 bases are TGTGCCAGCTCTTTCCGGGACAGACCCTACGAGCAGTACTTC. The V gene is TRBV18, the J gene TRBJ2-7, with 7 bases fitting TRBD1. The trim removed 6 bases at V and 2 bases at J, leaving 7 bases unmatched. Looked up from germline, CDR1 is KGHSH and CDR2 is LQKENI. The CDR3 loop spans 14 amino acids.